Below are 12 T cell receptor beta chains sequenced from a single sample in a study of shared clonotypes between healthy human individuals. TCRdb's table, derived via immunoSEQ multiplex PCR, lists solely in-frame clones and lacks some. In the table there are roughly 700,000 clones, 74% of which are singletons. The sequenced material came from memory CD4+ T cells sorted from blood. Subset here: CD45RA-negative fraction. These receptors were obtained from a woman in her twenties or thirties in good health.

The chain uses TRBV2 and TRBJ2-7; tentative D call: TRBD1 (6 bases). CDR3 size: 15 residues. Per the germline V gene, CDR1 is SNHLY and CDR2 is FYNNEI. V shed 1 base and J shed 0 bases, with 10 bases lying between them. The CDR3 protein is CASSEGRTDSYEQYF. The CDR3 DNA reads as TGTGCCAGCAGTGAAGGCCGGACAGACTCCTACGAGCAGTACTTC.

V is TRBV15 and J is TRBJ1-1; D call uncertain. Germline CDR1 reads LNHNV; CDR2 reads YYDKDF (reference sequence). Trimming took off 7 bases at V and 3 bases at J, with 15 bases between the two ends. There are 14 residues in the CDR3. This chain's CDR3 is CATNIDYRDTEAFF. DNA for the CDR3: TGTGCCACCAACATAGACTATAGGGACACTGAAGCTTTCTTT.

The CDR3 loop is CASSFIRFENEQYF. CDR3 nucleotides: TGTGCCAGCAGCTTTATTCGGTTCGAGAACGAGCAGTACTTC. The chain employs TRBV7-8 and TRBJ2-7; D unresolved. This CDR3 region has 14 residues. In germline, CDR1 is SGHVS, CDR2 FQNEAQ. Deletions cut 3 bases from V and 5 bases from J, with 14 bases between.

This rearrangement joins TRBV5-6 to TRBJ2-5, with TRBD2 as a possible D gene (6 bases). With 4 bases removed from V and 2 bases from J, the gap between germline ends came to 12 bases. Germline V CDR1 and CDR2: SGHDT, YYEEEE. The CDR3 loop spans 14 amino acids. The CDR3 coding sequence is TGTGCCAGCAGCGATAGCGGTACGCAAGAGACCCAGTACTTC. This gives the protein CASSDSGTQETQYF.

V and J are TRBV5-1 and TRBJ2-7; D gene unclear. The ends were cut back, 4 bases at V and 0 bases at J, with 14 bases in the middle. Germline-derived CDR1 and CDR2 are SGHRS and YFSETQ. CDR3 size: 15 residues. The CDR3 protein is CASSPTRRTSYEQYF. DNA of the CDR3: TGCGCCAGCAGCCCCACAAGGCGCACCTCCTACGAGCAGTACTTC.

The table lists this clone with a few counts. This chain uses TRBV6-6 with TRBJ2-3, with TRBD2 matching 13 bases. The trim removed 3 bases at V and 5 bases at J, leaving 5 bases unmatched. Germline CDR1 is MNHNY and CDR2 is SVGAGI (reference sequence). The CDR3 length is 16 residues. The CDR3 here is CASSYTSGRAIDTQYF. The CDR3 coding sequence is TGTGCCAGCAGTTATACTAGCGGGAGGGCCATAGATACGCAGTATTTT.

In its sample, this clone was seen many times. The chain has TRBV7-9 and TRBJ2-1, with 11 bases aligning to TRBD2. The CDR3 is made up of 19 amino acids. V dropped 0 bases and J dropped 7; count of bases not matched to a gene: 14. CDR1 is SEHNR, CDR2 FQNEAQ, per germline (reference sequence). The CDR3 spells CASSLALAGVFSHPNEQFF. CDR3 nucleotides: TGTGCCAGCAGCTTAGCACTAGCGGGGGTCTTTTCGCACCCTAATGAGCAGTTCTTC.

In its sample, this clone was seen a few times. The chain has TRBV4-2 and TRBJ2-1, with unresolved D. Looked up from germline, CDR1 is LGHNA and CDR2 is YNFKEQ. V was trimmed by 2 bases and J by 0 bases, leaving 11 bases between them. This CDR3 region has 16 residues. The CDR3 DNA follows: TGTGCCAGCAGCCAATTTGGGGTTAGCTCCTACAATGAGCAGTTCTTC. Translating it yields CASSQFGVSSYNEQFF.

This clone was counted at least ten times. J is TRBJ2-1 and V is TRBV27; possibly TRBD2 for D (7 bases). Germline loops: CDR1 MNHEY, CDR2 SMNVEV (reference sequence). The V end lost 4 bases, the J end lost 6 bases, and 13 bases lay between the germline ends. The CDR3 spans 14 residues. The CDR3 protein is CASSSFGGRNEQFF. CDR3 in DNA: TGTGCCAGCAGTTCTTTCGGGGGGCGCAATGAGCAGTTCTTC.

The V and J genes are TRBV5-1 and TRBJ2-5, with TRBD1 matching over 7 bases. From germline, CDR1 is SGHRS and CDR2 YFSETQ. Trimming at V came to 0 bases and at J to 2 bases, leaving 10 bases not matched to a gene. The CDR3 length is 17 residues. The CDR3 reads CASSLGGFTGAQETQYF. DNA for the CDR3: TGCGCCAGCAGCTTGGGGGGATTTACAGGGGCGCAAGAGACCCAGTACTTC.

V is TRBV7-6 and J is TRBJ2-1; TRBD2 matches 8 bases. From germline, CDR1 is SGHVS and CDR2 FNYEAQ. This CDR3 region has 18 residues. V shed 2 bases and J 5 bases; nucleotides not matched to a gene: 14. This CDR3 is CASSLIAAGALGDNEQFF. For the CDR3, the DNA is TGTGCCAGCAGCTTAATTGCAGCGGGAGCCCTTGGGGACAATGAGCAGTTCTTC.

The rearrangement joins TRBV11-2 to TRBJ1-5, with 8 bases matching TRBD1. J was trimmed by 6 bases and V by 5 bases; bases with no gene match: 6. Germline CDR1 reads SGHAT; CDR2 reads FQNNGV. The CDR3 extends over 14 amino acids. The CDR3 is CASSRGQGGQPQHF. The CDR3, as DNA: TGTGCCAGCAGCCGTGGACAGGGAGGTCAGCCCCAGCATTTT.